The subject of this entry is one TCR beta chain. Its specificity is not known. The data belong to a study of OX40 agonist ivuxolimab in advanced cancers. Data came from immunoSEQ multiplex PCR; TCRdb stores just in-frame clones and leaves some out. Here the sample spans 55,000 to 90,000 clones, about 86% being singletons. V was shortened by 1 base and J by 1 base, with 10 bases between the two germline ends. Germline-derived CDR1 and CDR2 are MNHEY and SVGAGI. The CDR3 sequence is 15 residues long. Study-wide findings and caveats: Relative to CD4+, CD8+ T cells held more expanded clones on average.

This receptor was taken from an adult with an advanced solid tumor such as melanoma, head and neck, liver or kidney cancer. Sequencing used CD4+ or CD8+ T cells sorted from blood, obtained in a trial of the OX40 agonist ivuxolimab. This chain links TRBV6-5 with TRBJ2-5; maybe TRBD1 (6 bases). The CDR3: CASSYYRAIQETQYF. CDR3 bases: TGTGCCAGCAGTTACTACAGGGCAATCCAAGAGACCCAGTACTTC.